This entry is about one T cell receptor (beta chain). The target of this receptor is not known. The record has no base qualities; no much larger clone is one base away. Libraries were prepared through RT-PCR. This sample was sequenced with an Illumina HiSeq 2500. TCRdb reran the public reads through fastp at Q25 and MiXCR, keeping productive beta chains. Entries are consolidated by CDR3 protein sequence, retaining the most common genes and DNA. The sample table holds under 950,000 distinct CDR3 sequences, of which 21% were seen once. The ten top clones hold about 9.4% of the sample. The data originate from a study of response to subunit inactivated influenza vaccine (dated 2018 in TCRdb). About the investigation overall: Deep quantitative profiling of the T cell receptor repertoire was used in the study to follow responses to a trivalent subunit inactivated influenza vaccine.

Study-wide findings and limitations: According to the authors, only a limited number of new T cells may be recruited by each seasonal influenza vaccination.

Sequences SGHTA (CDR1) and FQGNSA (CDR2) are obtained from the germline V gene. The junction carries 18 bases between V and J, which are trimmed by 6 bases and 4 bases respectively. Inclusive of the bounding cysteine and phenylalanine, the CDR3 is 15 residues long. The retained sequence is limited to the CDR3, 45 bases, with the frame set at the first base. The sample was PBMCs from blood, taken around 5 days after vaccination. Recombination connected TRBV7-2 to TRBJ1-1; no D segment can be confidently identified. The receptor comes from a man in his fifties or sixties who received an inactivated influenza vaccine. Donor details come from another sample of the same person, matched by shared clones. The bases are TGTGCCAGCAGAGCCAGAAGGGTCGGAAGCACTGAAGCTTTCTTT. It translates to CASRARRVGSTEAFF.